The 18 T cell receptor beta chains in this list originate from one sample, sequenced in a study of blood T cell repertoires in COVID-19. Some clones are missing from TCRdb's copy, which holds only in-frame ones; the method was immunoSEQ multiplex PCR. The table lists some 100,000 clones, more than 75% of them singletons, with roughly 12% in the top ten. Source material: peripheral blood. The receptor source for this set is a human donor in a cohort sampled during active COVID-19.

This clone was seen a handful of times. The V and J genes are TRBV10-3 and TRBJ1-3; D possibly corresponds to TRBD1 (5 bases). The CDR3 spans 17 residues. Germline CDR1 reads ENHRY; CDR2 reads SYGVKD. Trimming cost V 6 bases and J 0 bases, with 18 bases left between them. The CDR3 nucleotides read TGTGCCATCAGGAGTTGGACACCTGAACTCTCTGGAAACACCATATATTTT. Encoded protein: CAIRSWTPELSGNTIYF.

In DNA form, the CDR3 reads TGTGCCAGCAGCCTGGCGGGGGTTACTTCACCCCTCCACTTT. It translates to CASSLAGVTSPLHF. V is TRBV5-8 and J is TRBJ1-6; possibly TRBD1 for D (5 bases). The ends were cut back, 4 bases at V and 9 bases at J, with 14 bases in the middle. Germline-derived CDR1 and CDR2 are SGHTS and YDEGEE. This CDR3 comprises 14 residues.

This clone appeared a single time. V and J are TRBV12-5 and TRBJ1-2; 8 nucleotides align to TRBD1. After removal of 3 bases from V and 5 bases from J, the junction contained 5 bases not matched to a gene. Germline V gives CDR1 LGHNT, CDR2 FRNRAP. The CDR3 has 14 amino acids. The CDR3 spells CASGLGQGMYGYTF. The CDR3 nucleotides read TGTGCTAGTGGTTTAGGACAGGGAATGTATGGCTACACCTTC.

In DNA form, the CDR3 reads TGTGCCAGCAGCTTGTTAGGAACAGCAACTAATGAAAAACTGTTTTTT. As protein: CASSLLGTATNEKLFF. V and J are TRBV5-6 and TRBJ1-4; D is undetermined. The CDR3 has 16 residues. Germline V gives CDR1 SGHDT, CDR2 YYEEEE. Trimming removed 1 base at V and 0 bases at J, with 10 bases between.

The V and J genes are TRBV7-9 and TRBJ2-2, with D tentatively TRBD1 (6 bases). CDR1 SEHNR and CDR2 FQNEAQ come from the germline V gene (reference sequence). The CDR3 sequence is 13 residues long. Trimming removed 5 bases from V and 6 bases from J, with 10 bases in between. The CDR3 DNA is TGTGCCAGCAGCCACAGGGTCCCCGGGGAGCTGTTTTTT. This gives the protein CASSHRVPGELFF.

The chain is built from TRBV5-1 and TRBJ2-5; 13 positions match TRBD2. Germline V gene sequence: CDR1 SGHRS, CDR2 YFSETQ. The length of the CDR3 is 17 residues. With V trimmed by 0 bases and J by 5 bases, 7 bases remained unmatched. The CDR3 is CASSLGGLAGEGETQYF. The CDR3 DNA follows: TGCGCCAGCAGCTTGGGCGGACTAGCGGGAGAGGGCGAGACCCAGTACTTC.

This chain links TRBV5-4 with TRBJ2-1; TRBD2 agrees at 12 bases. With V trimmed by 5 bases and J by 9 bases, 3 bases remained unmatched. Germline V gene data show CDR1 as SGHNT and CDR2 as YYREEE (reference sequence). CDR3 size: 13 residues. The CDR3 DNA follows: TGTGCCAGCAGTCTAGCGGGAGGGTTTGAGCAGTTCTTC. Residues: CASSLAGGFEQFF.

This chain joins TRBV7-2 and TRBJ2-7, with a tentative D call TRBD2 (6 bases). Germline lookup yields CDR1 SGHTA and CDR2 FQGNSA. The V and J ends lost 9 bases and 6 bases respectively, with 18 bases between them. This CDR3 region has 13 residues. As DNA, the CDR3 is TGTGCCAGTTCGTGGAGGGTCCGGTCCGAGCAGTACTTC. Translating gives CASSWRVRSEQYF.

The V call is TRBV5-1, the J call TRBJ1-4, with D hard to call. The ends were cut back, 2 bases at V and 7 bases at J, with 12 bases in the middle. This CDR3 contains 14 residues. Germline V gene sequence: CDR1 SGHRS, CDR2 YFSETQ. The CDR3 nucleotides are TGCGCCAGCAGCTTCACCACGAGGAGTGAAAAACTGTTTTTT. Translated, it gives CASSFTTRSEKLFF.

Only a few counts were recorded for this clone. The chain employs TRBV4-3 and TRBJ1-2; possibly TRBD1 for D (6 bases). V was pared by 2 bases and J by 7 bases, with 17 bases between. Per germline, CDR1 LGHNA and CDR2 YSLEER. The CDR3 totals 15 residues. The CDR3 spells CASSQLQGLVSGYTF. The CDR3 region has the DNA TGCGCCAGCAGCCAATTGCAGGGGTTAGTCTCTGGCTACACCTTC.

The chain combines TRBV7-2 with TRBJ2-1; TRBD2 matches at 10 bases. Germline V lookup: CDR1 SGHTA, CDR2 FQGNSA. With V trimmed by 3 bases and J by 6 bases, 14 bases remained unmatched. This CDR3 is 18 amino acids long. The CDR3 region has the DNA TGTGCCAGCAGCTTTGCCCTAGCGGGGGCCATAGGTATCAATGAGCAGTTCTTC. It yields the protein CASSFALAGAIGINEQFF. The full variable domain, rest sourced from reference TRBV7-2 and TRBJ2-1, is GAGVSQSPSNKVTEKGKDVELRCDPISGHTALYWYRQSLGQGLEFLIYFQGNSAPDKSGLPSDRFSAERTGGSVSTLTIQRTQQEDSAVYLCASSFALAGAIGINEQFFGPGTRLTVL.

This rearrangement joins TRBV3-1 (or the pseudogene TRBV3-2) to TRBJ1-1; D might be TRBD1 (6 bases). This CDR3 has 13 residues. The germline CDR1 and CDR2 sequences are LGHDT and YNNKEL (reference sequence). V lost 1 base, J lost 7 bases, and 10 bases lay in between. The CDR3 region is CASSQGTDGEAFF. In DNA, the CDR3 is TGTGCCAGCAGCCAAGGGACAGACGGTGAAGCTTTCTTT.

The chain carries TRBV5-6 and TRBJ1-5; 11 bases fit TRBD1. The length of the CDR3 is 17 residues. Per the germline V gene, CDR1 is SGHDT and CDR2 is YYEEEE. Germline trimming cut 0 bases from V and 6 bases from J; bases unmatched to any gene: 8. Here the CDR3 reads CASSLGDRGIVGQPQHF. The CDR3, as DNA: TGTGCCAGCAGCTTGGGGGACAGGGGGATCGTCGGTCAGCCCCAGCATTTT.

As DNA, the CDR3 is TGTGCCAGCAGCTCGGACTCCCTCACAGATACGCAGTATTTT. This codes for CASSSDSLTDTQYF. The rearrangement uses TRBV11-2 and TRBJ2-3; perhaps TRBD2 as D (5 bases). Looked up from germline, CDR1 is SGHAT and CDR2 is FQNNGV. V dropped 4 bases and J dropped 2 bases, with 10 bases sitting between them. This CDR3 is built from 14 residues.

The rearrangement joins TRBV29-1 to TRBJ1-1; D gene uncertain. V was clipped by 3 bases and J by 11 bases, with 4 bases between them. There are 8 residues in the CDR3. CDR1 SQVTM and CDR2 ANQGSEA come from the germline V gene. As DNA, the CDR3 is TGCAGCGTTGACCGGGCTTTCTTT. Residues: CSVDRAFF.

In this sample, this clone turned up a few times. This chain joins TRBV7-7 and TRBJ2-7; maybe TRBD1 (6 bases). The CDR3 loop spans 16 amino acids. Germline V lookup: CDR1 SSHAT, CDR2 FNYEAQ (reference sequence). V shed 6 bases and J shed 0 bases, with 18 bases lying between them. CDR3 DNA: TGTGCCAGCAGGCGAAAAAACAGGGCTACCTCCTACGAGCAGTACTTC. Amino acids: CASRRKNRATSYEQYF.

The chain uses TRBV5-5 and TRBJ1-6, with D unclear. This CDR3 region has 15 residues. Trimming shortened V by 0 bases and J by 7 bases, and 11 bases separated the two germline ends. The germline V gene has CDR1 SGHKS and CDR2 YYEKEE (reference sequence). The CDR3 reads CASSLETITNSPLHF. The CDR3 DNA reads TGTGCCAGCAGCTTGGAGACAATTACAAATTCACCCCTCCACTTT.

The gene calls are TRBV5-6 and TRBJ2-6; D is ambiguous. This CDR3 comprises 17 residues. V gave up 4 bases and J gave up 0 bases, with 14 bases separating them. Germline V CDR1 and CDR2: SGHDT, YYEEEE. For the CDR3, the DNA is TGTGCCAGCAGCCTCCGGGTCTCGTACTCTGGGGCCAACGTCCTGACTTTC. It encodes CASSLRVSYSGANVLTF.